Following are 23 T cell receptor beta chains from one sample sequenced in a study of graft-versus-host responses after intestinal transplantation. Responders labeled with CFSE (approximately 200,000) were plated with approximately 200,000 irradiated, violet-dye-labeled stimulators. Only in-frame clones appear in the TCRdb table, and some are missing; sequencing was by immunoSEQ multiplex PCR. The data hold more than 9,500 clones, with more than 25% observed a single time. This specimen was alloreactive CD8+ T cells from a mixed lymphocyte reaction culture, taken before intestinal transplant. Subset specified: CFSE-low proliferating T cells sorted from approximately 6-day pre-transplant mixed lymphocyte reaction (GvH or HvG direction). The receptor source for this set is a human patient who received an intestinal transplant.

The chain joins TRBV6-5 to TRBJ2-3; D gene uncertain. There are 14 residues in the CDR3. Deletions cut 0 bases from V and 1 base from J, with 5 bases between. CDR1 MNHEY and CDR2 SVGAGI come from the germline V gene. The CDR3 DNA sequence: TGTGCCAGCAGTTACTCTCCAGGCACAGATACGCAGTATTTT. It specifies CASSYSPGTDTQYF.

With regard to this clone: A junction end diverges from the germline sequence, so it may reflect a read error. This chain uses TRBV7-7 with TRBJ2-5, with 10 bases lining up with TRBD1. The germline V gene has CDR1 SSHAT and CDR2 FNYEAQ (reference sequence). The CDR3 is made up of 15 amino acids. CDR3 amino acids: CASSLGTGAYGTQYF. In DNA form, the CDR3 reads TGTGCTAGCAGCTTGGGGACAGGGGCATATGGGACCCAGTACTTC.

The chain combines TRBV7-9 with TRBJ1-2; no reliable D call. Germline values: CDR1 SEHNR, CDR2 FQNEAQ (reference sequence). This CDR3 is built from 13 residues. Trimming stripped 5 bases from V and 3 bases from J, with 10 bases between. In DNA form, the CDR3 reads TGTGCCAGCAGCCCCCGGGAGGACTATGGCTACACCTTC. This codes for CASSPREDYGYTF.

The chain uses TRBV2 and TRBJ2-7; TRBD2 might be the D (6 bases). The V end lost 3 bases, the J end lost 5 bases, and 20 bases lay between the germline ends. The CDR3 has 16 residues. Germline values: CDR1 SNHLY, CDR2 FYNNEI. CDR3 nucleotide sequence: TGTGCCAGCAGTGATCGGTCTAGCGTCAGCCCCCACGAGCAGTACTTC. Translating gives CASSDRSSVSPHEQYF. Variable domain in full (rest from reference TRBV2 and TRBJ2-7): EPEVTQTPSHQVTQMGQEVILRCVPISNHLYFYWYRQILGQKVEFLVSFYNNEISEKSEIFDDQFSVERPDGSNFTLKIRSTKLEDSAMYFCASSDRSSVSPHEQYFGPGTRLTVT.

This clone was found a few times. V is TRBV7-6 and J is TRBJ1-1; D possibly corresponds to TRBD1 (6 bases). From germline, CDR1 is SGHVS and CDR2 FNYEAQ. Deletions cut 8 bases from V and 5 bases from J, with 24 bases between. The CDR3 is 16 amino acids. The CDR3 sequence: CASVPKVGGAVTEAFF. CDR3 nucleotides: TGTGCCAGCGTTCCGAAGGTAGGGGGGGCGGTGACTGAAGCTTTCTTT. Supplemented by reference TRBV7-6 and TRBJ1-1, the full variable domain reads GAGVSQSPRYKVTKRGQDVALRCDPISGHVSLYWYRQALGQGPEFLTYFNYEAQQDKSGLPNDRFSAERPEGSISTLTIQRTEQRDSAMYRCASVPKVGGAVTEAFFGQGTRLTVV.

The genes are TRBV19 and TRBJ1-2; perhaps TRBD1 as D (5 bases). V lost 9 bases to trimming and J lost 2 bases, with 16 bases between them. The CDR3 loop spans 14 amino acids. Germline CDR1 is LNHDA and CDR2 is SQIVND (reference sequence). CDR3 DNA: TGTGCCAGCCGCGGGGCCGACGTGAACTATGGCTACACCTTC. This translates into CASRGADVNYGYTF.

This clone was picked up a small number of times. As DNA, the CDR3 is TGTGCCAGTAGTATATGGACGACAGGTCCCTCGGCCGAGCAGTACTTC. This encodes CASSIWTTGPSAEQYF. This chain links TRBV19 with TRBJ2-7, with TRBD1 as a possible D gene (6 bases). This CDR3 has 16 residues. V lost 2 bases and J 6 bases, leaving 20 bases between the germline ends. Germline assignment: CDR1 LNHDA and CDR2 SQIVND (reference sequence).

By share, this clone counts as medium-sized. V gene TRBV13 combines with J gene TRBJ1-6, with D uncertain. The germline V gene encodes CDR1 PRHDT and CDR2 FYEKMQ (reference sequence). The CDR3 length is 15 residues. Trimming shortened V by 3 bases and J by 0 bases, and 6 bases separated the two germline ends. CDR3 nucleotides: TGTGCCAGCAGCTTTCATAGCTCCTATAATTCACCCCTCCACTTT. Amino acid sequence: CASSFHSSYNSPLHF.

The CDR3 spells CASSLELVSGYEQYF. The CDR3 coding sequence is TGTGCCAGCAGCTTGGAGCTGGTTTCGGGTTACGAGCAGTACTTC. The chain carries TRBV5-5 and TRBJ2-7; no clear D. V lost 0 bases and J lost 4, with 14 bases in between. The CDR3 covers 15 residues. From germline, CDR1 is SGHKS and CDR2 YYEKEE (reference sequence).

This clone is labeled as medium-sized. The chain combines TRBV6-5 with TRBJ2-7, with D perhaps TRBD1 (6 bases). Per the germline V gene, CDR1 is MNHEY and CDR2 is SVGAGI. V dropped 2 bases and J dropped 0 bases, with 8 bases sitting between them. The CDR3 runs to 14 residues. CDR3 in DNA: TGTGCCAGCAGTTACGGGGGCCCCTCCTACGAGCAGTACTTC. It yields the protein CASSYGGPSYEQYF.

DNA for the CDR3: TGTGCCAGCTCCCTAGCCCAAGAGACCCAGTACTTC. This translates into CASSLAQETQYF. This rearrangement joins TRBV2 to TRBJ2-5; D may be TRBD2 (5 bases). The CDR3 covers 12 residues. Germline V gene sequence: CDR1 SNHLY, CDR2 FYNNEI. Trimming left V 8 bases short and J 1 base short, with 8 bases between.

The CDR3 loop reads CASSGGGSGGATYNEQFF. The CDR3 nucleotides read TGTGCCAGCAGTGGTGGGGGTAGCGGGGGGGCAACCTACAATGAGCAGTTCTTC. The gene calls are TRBV2 and TRBJ2-1, with 11 bases lining up with TRBD2. Germline CDR1 reads SNHLY; CDR2 reads FYNNEI. This CDR3 spans 18 amino acids. The junction had 10 bases not matched to a gene; V was cut back by 4 bases and J by 2 bases.

V and J are TRBV7-3 and TRBJ2-1; 9 bases line up with TRBD2. The V and J ends lost 5 bases and 9 bases, in that order; junction bases with no gene match: 11. This CDR3 has 15 amino acids. The germline gives CDR1 SGHTA, CDR2 FQGTGA. The CDR3 loop reads CASSPLAGGLPEQFF. CDR3 DNA: TGTGCCAGCAGCCCGCTTGCGGGGGGGCTTCCTGAGCAGTTCTTC. Together with reference TRBV7-3 and TRBJ2-1, the CDR3 gives the full variable domain: GAGVSQTPSNKVTEKGKYVELRCDPISGHTALYWYRQSLGQGPEFLIYFQGTGAADDSGLPNDRFFAVRPEGSVSTLKIQRTERGDSAVYLCASSPLAGGLPEQFFGPGTRLTVL.

This clone was seen a few times. The rearrangement joins TRBV27 to TRBJ2-7, with D tentatively TRBD2 (6 bases). V lost 6 bases and J 7 bases, leaving 13 bases between the germline ends. Germline V gene lookup returns CDR1 MNHEY and CDR2 SMNVEV (reference sequence). The CDR3 covers 12 residues. Written as DNA, the CDR3 is TGTGCCAGCAGGGGGAGCGGAGGGGAGCAGTACTTC. It translates to CASRGSGGEQYF.

By sample share, this clone is medium-sized. This sequence joins TRBV5-1 and TRBJ2-7; no definite D call. The V end was cut by 0 bases, the J end by 4 bases, with 5 bases between. The CDR3 consists of 12 residues. Germline V gene data show CDR1 as SGHRS and CDR2 as YFSETQ. CDR3 sequence (DNA): TGCGCCAGCAGCTTGGGAGAATACGAGCAGTACTTC. Translation: CASSLGEYEQYF.

The chain carries TRBV6-6 and TRBJ1-6, with 8 nucleotides matching TRBD1. CDR3 size: 13 residues. Germline loops: CDR1 MNHNY, CDR2 SVGAGI (reference sequence). After removal of 6 bases from V and 6 bases from J, the junction contained 1 base not matched to a gene. The CDR3 nucleotides read TGTGCCAGCAGGGGACAGGCTAATTCACCCCTCCACTTT. Its translation: CASRGQANSPLHF.

The rearrangement uses TRBV27 and TRBJ2-3, with TRBD1 matching 7 bases. Germline V gives CDR1 MNHEY, CDR2 SMNVEV (reference sequence). The V segment lost 8 bases and the J segment 4 bases; nucleotides outside the gene matches: 12. The length of the CDR3 is 15 residues. In DNA form, the CDR3 reads TGTGCCAGCGGACTTACTCCCCAGGGGGCAGATACGCAGTATTTT. It yields the protein CASGLTPQGADTQYF.

By sample fraction, this clone is medium-sized. This rearrangement joins TRBV7-9 to TRBJ1-2, with D possibly being TRBD1 (6 bases). This CDR3 has 11 amino acids. Trimming removed 6 bases from V and 6 bases from J, with 8 bases in between. From germline, CDR1 is SEHNR and CDR2 FQNEAQ (reference sequence). CDR3 protein: CASSEGDGYTF. CDR3 DNA sequence: TGTGCCAGCAGTGAGGGGGATGGCTACACCTTC.

This chain links TRBV28 with TRBJ1-6; D may be TRBD1 (5 bases). The germline gives CDR1 MDHEN, CDR2 SYDVKM. Trimming took off 11 bases at V and 0 bases at J, with 14 bases between the two ends. This CDR3 is built from 15 residues. The CDR3 spells CASYPQGSYNSPLHF. CDR3 nucleotides: TGTGCCTCATACCCCCAGGGCTCCTATAATTCACCCCTCCACTTT. Full variable domain (remainder filled in from reference TRBV28 and TRBJ1-6): DVKVTQSSRYLVKRTGEKVFLECVQDMDHENMFWYRQDPGLGLRLIYFSYDVKMKEKGDIPEGYSVSREKKERFSLILESASTNQTSMYLCASYPQGSYNSPLHFGNGTRLTVT.

The chain recombines TRBV19 with TRBJ1-1; 9 bases are shared with TRBD1. Germline V CDR1 and CDR2: LNHDA, SQIVND (reference sequence). The length of the CDR3 is 14 residues. Losses at the gene ends were 8 bases for V and 5 bases for J; bases not matched to a gene: 9. DNA of the CDR3: TGTGCCAGTCAAAGGACAGGGGCTGGGACTGAAGCTTTCTTT. Translation gives CASQRTGAGTEAFF.

The chain uses TRBV11-2 and TRBJ1-2; maybe TRBD1 (5 bases). Germline V gives CDR1 SGHAT, CDR2 FQNNGV. Trimming left V 1 base short and J 4 bases short, with 10 bases between. The CDR3 contains 14 residues. DNA for the CDR3: TGTGCCAGCAGCTTAGGGGGGGGGAGCTATGGCTACACCTTC. It codes for CASSLGGGSYGYTF.

This clone was picked up a small number of times. The chain links TRBV19 to TRBJ1-1; the match to TRBD1 covers 8 bases. The CDR3 loop spans 13 amino acids. Germline V gene data show CDR1 as LNHDA and CDR2 as SQIVND (reference sequence). V dropped 5 bases and J dropped 7; count of bases not matched to a gene: 6. CDR3 protein: CASSRTGQVEAFF. The DNA of the CDR3 is TGTGCCAGTAGTCGGACAGGGCAGGTTGAAGCTTTCTTT.

The rearrangement links TRBV9 to TRBJ2-7, with 9 positions matching TRBD1. This CDR3 is built from 15 residues. Germline CDR1 is SGDLS and CDR2 is YYNGEE. The V and J ends lost 3 bases and 5 bases, in that order; junction bases with no gene match: 9. CDR3 region: CASSDPERQGDEQYF. CDR3 DNA: TGTGCCAGCAGCGACCCAGAAAGACAGGGGGACGAGCAGTACTTC.